Sequencing of this TCR beta chain was carried out in a study of T cells in tuberculosis. Turning to the study itself: Within 7 days of starting treatment, or before, PBMC were stored.

Only in-frame clones appear in the TCRdb table, and some are missing; sequencing was by immunoSEQ multiplex PCR. This sample has 25,000 to 40,000 clones, with nearly 90% found just once. Whole-study findings and limits: GEM motif frequencies gave 60% to 70% accuracy; the GMM repertoire gave 80% to 90%. Smaller distances to GMM-specific TCRs suggested their expansion in active tuberculosis.

The time point: new active TB diagnosis, blood taken before or within 7 days of starting treatment. Each patient had positive sputum smear microscopy and/or positive culture. About this clone itself: Antigen unknown.

The origin of this receptor is an adult with tuberculosis. The source material was PBMCs, sampled at tuberculosis diagnosis.

The DNA for the CDR3 is TGTGCCAGCAGTCACCTCGGGAGGGAGCAGTACTTC. The encoded protein is CASSHLGREQYF. The rearrangement links TRBV6-6 to TRBJ2-7; 7 bases are a match to TRBD2. CDR3 size: 12 residues. V gave up 5 bases and J gave up 7 bases; unmatched junction bases: 5. Germline V gene sequence: CDR1 MNHNY, CDR2 SVGAGI (reference sequence).